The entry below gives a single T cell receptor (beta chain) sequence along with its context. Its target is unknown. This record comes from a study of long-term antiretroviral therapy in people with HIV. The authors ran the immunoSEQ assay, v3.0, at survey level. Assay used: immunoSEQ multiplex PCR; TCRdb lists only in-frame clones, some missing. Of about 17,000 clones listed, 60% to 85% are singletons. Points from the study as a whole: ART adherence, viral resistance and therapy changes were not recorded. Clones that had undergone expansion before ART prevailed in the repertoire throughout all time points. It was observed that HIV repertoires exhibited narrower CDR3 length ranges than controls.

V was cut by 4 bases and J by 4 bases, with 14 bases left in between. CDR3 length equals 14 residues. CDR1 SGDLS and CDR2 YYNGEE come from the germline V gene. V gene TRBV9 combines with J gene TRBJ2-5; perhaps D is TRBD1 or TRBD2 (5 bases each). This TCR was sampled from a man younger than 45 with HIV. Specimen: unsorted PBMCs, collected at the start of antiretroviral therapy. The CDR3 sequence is CASSPTGTGETQYF. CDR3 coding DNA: TGTGCCAGCAGCCCAACCGGGACCGGAGAGACCCAGTACTTC.